The 22 T cell receptor beta chains given below trace back to one sample, sequenced in a study of cytomegalovirus exposure and HLA in healthy donors. The study ran its PCR with 60 Vbeta and 13 Jbeta primers. Assay: immunoSEQ multiplex PCR; the TCRdb copy retains only in-frame clones and omits some. Of some 130,000 clones in the sample, roughly 78% were seen once. Sequencing input: PBMCs. The source is a man aged 35 to 55 in good health and CMV-seropositive.

The chain carries TRBV30 and TRBJ2-7; TRBD2 is a possible D gene (6 bases). Germline CDR1 reads GTSNPN; CDR2 reads SVGIG (reference sequence). V was cut by 1 base and J by 0 bases, with 10 bases left in between. CDR3 length: 14 residues. For the CDR3, the DNA is TGTGCCTGGAGTGCGAGCGGGTCCTCCTACGAGCAGTACTTC. Protein: CAWSASGSSYEQYF. Drawing the rest from reference TRBV30 and TRBJ2-7, the complete variable domain is SQTIHQWPATLVQPVGSPLSLECTVEGTSNPNLYWYRQAAGRGLQLLFYSVGIGQISSEVPQNLSASRPQDRQFILSSKKLLLSDSGFYLCAWSASGSSYEQYFGPGTRLTVT.

V and J are TRBV7-6 and TRBJ2-1; 10 bases align to TRBD2. V was clipped by 2 bases and J by 7 bases; unmatched bases: 11. In germline, CDR1 is SGHVS, CDR2 FNYEAQ. The CDR3 covers 17 residues. CDR3 protein: CASSLFEIAGGSNEQFF. The CDR3 DNA reads TGTGCCAGCAGCTTATTTGAGATAGCGGGAGGCTCTAATGAGCAGTTCTTC.

This clone was found a few times. Other nucleotide sequences from this sample produce the same CDR3. The gene calls are TRBV19 and TRBJ1-5, with D hard to call. The V and J ends lost 4 bases and 0 bases respectively, with 10 bases between them. From germline, CDR1 is LNHDA and CDR2 SQIVND (reference sequence). The CDR3 covers 15 residues. The DNA of the CDR3 is TGTGCCAGTAGTACCCCAGGTTATAGCAATCAGCCCCAGCATTTT. This encodes CASSTPGYSNQPQHF.

The gene calls are TRBV7-8 and TRBJ1-4; D is unclear. The CDR3 extends over 15 amino acids. Germline V gene lookup returns CDR1 SGHVS and CDR2 FQNEAQ. V was trimmed by 2 bases and J by 0 bases, leaving 7 bases between them. In DNA form, the CDR3 reads TGTGCCAGCAGCTTATACCAGGCAACTAATGAAAAACTGTTTTTT. Protein sequence: CASSLYQATNEKLFF.

This chain joins TRBV5-4 and TRBJ1-4, with a possible D match to TRBD1 (6 bases). CDR1 SGHNT and CDR2 YYREEE come from the germline V gene (reference sequence). This CDR3 has 15 residues. V was cut by 6 bases and J by 3 bases, with 15 bases left in between. For the CDR3, the DNA is TGTGCCAGCACCATAAAACAGGGCCCTAATGAAAAACTGTTTTTT. It translates to CASTIKQGPNEKLFF. Full variable domain (remainder filled in from reference TRBV5-4 and TRBJ1-4): ETGVTQSPTHLIKTRGQQVTLRCSSQSGHNTVSWYQQALGQGPQFIFQYYREEENGRGNFPPRFSGLQFPNYSSELNVNALELDDSALYLCASTIKQGPNEKLFFGSGTQLSVL.

This chain connects TRBV19 to TRBJ2-5; 8 nucleotides match TRBD2. The DNA end is a closer match to TRBJ2-7, so the J assignment may be wrong. Germline V gene lookup returns CDR1 LNHDA and CDR2 SQIVND (reference sequence). The CDR3 runs 14 residues. The CDR3 spells CASSLRLAPYEQYF. In nucleotides, the CDR3 is TGTGCCAGTAGTTTGAGACTAGCGCCTTACGAGCAGTACTTC.

J is TRBJ2-7 and V is TRBV7-3; 9 nucleotides line up with TRBD1. V dropped 5 bases and J dropped 4; count of bases not matched to a gene: 9. CDR1 is SGHTA, CDR2 FQGTGA, per germline. The CDR3 covers 15 residues. DNA for the CDR3: TGTGCCAGCAGCCAAGATGGGACAGGGATGTACGAGCAGTACTTC. Translating it yields CASSQDGTGMYEQYF.

The table lists this clone with a count of one. The same CDR3 arises from other DNA sequences in this sample as well. The gene calls are TRBV19 and TRBJ2-7, with TRBD2 matching 10 bases. The CDR3 length is 14 residues. Trimming removed 3 bases from V and 4 bases from J; junction bases left unmatched: 3. Germline lookup yields CDR1 LNHDA and CDR2 SQIVND (reference sequence). CDR3 bases: TGTGCCAGTAGTATTGCTAGCGGGAGTTACGAGCAGTACTTC. This encodes CASSIASGSYEQYF.

CDR3: CASSQEVASGSNYNEQFF. Written as DNA, the CDR3 is TGTGCCAGCAGCCAAGAGGTCGCCTCTGGGAGTAACTACAATGAGCAGTTCTTC. This chain joins TRBV14 and TRBJ2-1; possible D gene TRBD2, 5 bases. Germline assignment: CDR1 SGHDN and CDR2 FVKESK. This CDR3 is built from 18 residues. V dropped 0 bases and J dropped 3 bases, with 18 bases sitting between them.

The chain joins TRBV11-2 to TRBJ2-2; tentative D call: TRBD2 (5 bases). Germline lookup yields CDR1 SGHAT and CDR2 FQNNGV. Trimming pared 3 bases from V and 4 bases from J, leaving 15 bases between. The CDR3 covers 16 residues. CDR3 sequence: CASSLNSDPSTGELFF. The CDR3 region has the DNA TGTGCCAGCAGCTTGAATAGCGATCCGTCCACCGGGGAGCTGTTTTTT. Full variable domain (remainder filled in from reference TRBV11-2 and TRBJ2-2): EAGVAQSPRYKIIEKRQSVAFWCNPISGHATLYWYQQILGQGPKLLIQFQNNGVVDDSQLPKDRFSAERLKGVDSTLKIQPAKLEDSAVYLCASSLNSDPSTGELFFGEGSRLTVL.

The chain carries TRBV6-1 and TRBJ1-6, with D unclear. Between the trimmed V and J ends, which lost 0 bases and 9 bases, there was a span of 9 bases. There are 14 residues in the CDR3. Germline loops: CDR1 MNHNS, CDR2 SASEGT. The CDR3 nucleotides are TGTGCCAGCAGTGAAGCGCATGGAGCTTCACCCCTCCACTTT. Residues: CASSEAHGASPLHF.

This clone has just one count. The CDR3: CASSLAGPGPQHF. In DNA form, the CDR3 reads TGTGCCAGCAGTTTGGCGGGGCCCGGGCCCCAGCATTTT. V is TRBV28 and J is TRBJ1-5, with D possibly being TRBD1 (5 bases). The CDR3 extends over 13 amino acids. Trimming took off 3 bases at V and 9 bases at J, with 12 bases between the two ends. Germline loops: CDR1 MDHEN, CDR2 SYDVKM.

The chain uses TRBV20-1 and TRBJ2-5; TRBD1 agrees at 8 bases. CDR1 DFQATT and CDR2 SNEGSKA come from the germline V gene (reference sequence). The CDR3 totals 11 residues. Trimming took 6 bases from V and 6 from J; bases not matched to a gene: 3. The CDR3 protein is CSARQGKTQYF. The CDR3 nucleotides are TGCAGTGCAAGACAGGGGAAGACCCAGTACTTC.

The chain uses TRBV5-8 and TRBJ1-5, with 9 bases matching TRBD1. With 5 bases clipped from V and 7 bases from J, the junction kept 10 bases outside the gene matches. The germline V gene has CDR1 SGHTS and CDR2 YDEGEE. CDR3 length: 15 residues. CDR3 DNA: TGTGCCAGCAGGCAAGTGGGACAGGGCGAACAGCCCCAGCATTTT. Translating it yields CASRQVGQGEQPQHF.

This clone turned up a few times. The chain links TRBV10-3 to TRBJ2-7; possible D gene TRBD1, 5 bases. This CDR3 has 13 residues. The V end lost 5 bases, the J end lost 7 bases, and 15 bases lay between the germline ends. CDR1 ENHRY and CDR2 SYGVKD come from the germline V gene. The chain's CDR3 is CAISSPGSREQYF. The CDR3 region has the DNA TGTGCCATCAGTTCTCCAGGGTCCAGGGAGCAGTACTTC.

This clone was observed once. The chain recombines TRBV12-5 with TRBJ1-1; D is perhaps TRBD1 (5 bases). The CDR3 runs 11 residues. Germline V gene data show CDR1 as LGHNT and CDR2 as FRNRAP. Trimming took off 4 bases at V and 7 bases at J, with 7 bases between the two ends. The CDR3 bases are TGTGCTAGTGGTTGGGGGGTTGAAGCTTTCTTT. Translating it yields CASGWGVEAFF. The full variable domain, with the rest looked up from reference TRBV12-5 and TRBJ1-1, is DARVTQTPRHKVTEMGQEVTMRCQPILGHNTVFWYRQTMMQGLELLAYFRNRAPLDDSGMPKDRFSAEMPDATLATLKIQPSEPRDSAVYFCASGWGVEAFFGQGTRLTVV.

This clone appeared a few times. The rearrangement uses TRBV28 and TRBJ1-1, with TRBD1 matching over 7 bases. The length of the CDR3 is 15 residues. From germline, CDR1 is MDHEN and CDR2 SYDVKM. With V trimmed by 4 bases and J by 3 bases, 8 bases remained unmatched. In DNA form, the CDR3 reads TGTGCCAGCAGTTCCGGGCTGAGGGGGCACACTGAAGCTTTCTTT. It yields the protein CASSSGLRGHTEAFF.

The chain is built from TRBV4-1 and TRBJ1-1; TRBD1 matches at 7 bases. Germline CDR1 reads MGHRA; CDR2 reads YSYEKL. The CDR3 is 17 residues long. J gave up 0 bases and V 4 bases, and 11 bases lay outside the gene matches. As DNA, the CDR3 is TGCGCCAGCAGCCGACTAGGGGACAGACGAATGAACACTGAAGCTTTCTTT. It codes for CASSRLGDRRMNTEAFF.

This clone showed up just a few times. V usage is TRBV19 and J usage is TRBJ2-2; maybe TRBD2 (6 bases). Germline CDR1 and CDR2: LNHDA and SQIVND (reference sequence). CDR3 length: 16 amino acids. The V end was cut by 6 bases, the J end by 5 bases, with 19 bases between. The CDR3 DNA sequence: TGTGCCAGTAGCCCTCTAAGGAGGGCGGGAACCGGGGAGCTGTTTTTT. Its translation is CASSPLRRAGTGELFF.

V gene TRBV11-2 combines with J gene TRBJ1-2; no definite D call. The CDR3 extends over 14 amino acids. V gave up 3 bases and J gave up 0 bases, with 8 bases separating them. Per the germline V gene, CDR1 is SGHAT and CDR2 is FQNNGV. DNA for the CDR3: TGTGCCAGCAGCTTTTGGCAGGCTAACTATGGCTACACCTTC. Translation: CASSFWQANYGYTF. The full variable domain, its missing parts supplied by reference TRBV11-2 and TRBJ1-2, is EAGVAQSPRYKIIEKRQSVAFWCNPISGHATLYWYQQILGQGPKLLIQFQNNGVVDDSQLPKDRFSAERLKGVDSTLKIQPAKLEDSAVYLCASSFWQANYGYTFGSGTRLTVV.

This clone has more than one count but fewer than ten. CDR3 sequence reads: CASRLGTSAGELFF. The CDR3 nucleotides are TGTGCCAGCAGACTCGGGACTAGCGCCGGGGAGCTGTTTTTT. The gene calls are TRBV7-6 and TRBJ2-2; 10 bases line up with TRBD2. The CDR3 extends over 14 amino acids. Trimming at V came to 6 bases and at J to 6 bases, leaving 4 bases not matched to a gene. Germline lookup yields CDR1 SGHVS and CDR2 FNYEAQ.

The genes are TRBV9 and TRBJ1-1; D unresolved. Trimming shortened V by 0 bases and J by 0 bases, and 12 bases separated the two germline ends. The CDR3 contains 16 residues. The germline CDR1 and CDR2 sequences are SGDLS and YYNGEE. CDR3 coding DNA: TGTGCCAGCAGCGTAGTGGGTACGGGGATGAACACTGAAGCTTTCTTT. Translated: CASSVVGTGMNTEAFF.